Listed here is a single T cell receptor (beta chain). Its target is unknown. Several immunoSEQ plates held equal portions of the genomic DNA taken from each subset. Each PCR replicate run on unsorted PBMC took in 300 ng DNA, 30,000 or so T cell genomes. TCRdb keeps only in-frame clones here, not all; method: immunoSEQ multiplex PCR. The sample carries about 470,000 clones, roughly 83% recorded once. These data are taken from a study of shared clonotypes between healthy human individuals. Broader study findings: Among donors, clonotype sharing was expected to be affected by sequencing depth.

Trimming removed 4 bases from V and 10 bases from J; junction bases left unmatched: 7. The germline CDR1 and CDR2 sequences are LNHDA and SQIVND (reference sequence). The CDR3 extends over 13 amino acids. This TCR derives from a woman in her thirties or forties in good health. Some clones in this sample may be carry-over from other donors' samples. Sequencing input: PBMCs. The rearrangement links TRBV19 to TRBJ1-5, with TRBD1 matching 7 bases. The CDR3: CASSRQGDEPQHF. In DNA, the CDR3 is TGTGCCAGTAGTAGACAGGGAGATGAACCCCAGCATTTT.